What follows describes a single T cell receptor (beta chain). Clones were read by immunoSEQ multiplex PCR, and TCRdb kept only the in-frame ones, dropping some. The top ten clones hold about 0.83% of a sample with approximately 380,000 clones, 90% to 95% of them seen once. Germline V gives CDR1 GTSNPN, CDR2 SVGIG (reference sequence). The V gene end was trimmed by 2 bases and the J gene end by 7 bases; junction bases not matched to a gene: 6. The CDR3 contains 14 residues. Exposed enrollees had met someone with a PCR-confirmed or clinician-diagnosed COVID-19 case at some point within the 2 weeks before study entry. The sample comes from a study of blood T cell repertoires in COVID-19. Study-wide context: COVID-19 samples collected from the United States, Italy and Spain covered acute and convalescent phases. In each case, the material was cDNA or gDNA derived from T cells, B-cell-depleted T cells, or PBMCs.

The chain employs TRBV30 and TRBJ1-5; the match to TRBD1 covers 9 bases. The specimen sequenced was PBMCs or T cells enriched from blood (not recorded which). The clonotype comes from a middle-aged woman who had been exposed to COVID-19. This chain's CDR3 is CAWSPGQGAQPQHF. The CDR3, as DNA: TGTGCCTGGAGTCCGGGACAGGGAGCACAGCCCCAGCATTTT. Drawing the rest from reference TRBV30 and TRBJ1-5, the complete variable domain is SQTIHQWPATLVQPVGSPLSLECTVEGTSNPNLYWYRQAAGRGLQLLFYSVGIGQISSEVPQNLSASRPQDRQFILSSKKLLLSDSGFYLCAWSPGQGAQPQHFGDGTRLSIL.